One and the same sample provided the 11 T cell receptor beta chains below, sequenced in a study of blood T cell repertoires in COVID-19. Only in-frame clones appear in the TCRdb table, and some are missing; sequencing was by immunoSEQ multiplex PCR. The sample records under 350,000 clones, 80% to 90% being singletons. The sequenced sample was PBMCs or T cells enriched from blood (not recorded which). The origin of the receptors is a woman between 40 and 55 years old with acute COVID-19.

The chain carries TRBV4-1 and TRBJ2-3; 8 nucleotides line up with TRBD1. J lost 4 bases, V lost 0 bases, and 6 bases had no gene match. The germline V gene has CDR1 MGHRA and CDR2 YSYEKL. The CDR3 covers 16 residues. The CDR3 DNA reads TGCGCCAGCAGCCAAGAAGACAGGGGAGAGGCAGATACGCAGTATTTT. Its translation: CASSQEDRGEADTQYF.

The CDR3 protein is CSASFGQSTNEKLFF. In nucleotides, the CDR3 is TGCAGTGCTAGTTTTGGACAGTCGACTAATGAAAAACTGTTTTTT. This chain joins TRBV20-1 and TRBJ1-4, with D possibly matching TRBD1 (6 bases). The CDR3 contains 15 residues. The germline CDR1 and CDR2 sequences are DFQATT and SNEGSKA (reference sequence). Trimming took off 3 bases at V and 2 bases at J, with 13 bases between the two ends.

The chain joins TRBV18 to TRBJ2-1; D possibly corresponds to TRBD2 (5 bases). The CDR3 consists of 15 residues. With 2 bases removed from V and 4 bases from J, the gap between germline ends came to 12 bases. CDR1 is KGHSH, CDR2 LQKENI, per germline. CDR3 sequence (DNA): TGTGCCAGCTCACCAATTCTAGCATCGTACAATGAGCAGTTCTTC. Its protein product is CASSPILASYNEQFF.

This clone was seen repeatedly, ten times or more. The chain is built from TRBV4-1 and TRBJ2-7; possibly TRBD1 for D (5 bases). V was shortened by 5 bases and J by 2 bases, with 16 bases between the two germline ends. The CDR3 covers 15 residues. Germline V lookup: CDR1 MGHRA, CDR2 YSYEKL. CDR3 coding DNA: TGCGCCAGCAGCTCCAGCCTGCAGGGAACCTACGAGCAGTACTTC. Its translation: CASSSSLQGTYEQYF.

The chain links TRBV19 to TRBJ1-1; D call uncertain. Trimming pared 3 bases from V and 2 bases from J, leaving 19 bases between. The CDR3 runs 17 residues. Germline V gives CDR1 LNHDA, CDR2 SQIVND (reference sequence). The CDR3 bases are TGTGCCAGTAGTATCGGGAAGGGCGTACAGTTAAACACTGAAGCTTTCTTT. Amino acids: CASSIGKGVQLNTEAFF.

The genes are TRBV3-1 (or the pseudogene TRBV3-2) and TRBJ1-3; D not resolved. Looked up from germline, CDR1 is LGHDT and CDR2 is YNNKEL (reference sequence). The CDR3 runs to 23 residues. Trimming cost V 3 bases and J 0 bases, with 33 bases left between them. CDR3 residues: CASSHPTPREPFVGPSSGNTIYF. The CDR3 DNA reads TGTGCCAGCAGCCACCCAACCCCTAGAGAGCCGTTCGTGGGTCCGTCCTCTGGAAACACCATATATTTT.

The chain employs TRBV7-2 and TRBJ1-2, with D possibly being TRBD1 (5 bases). Trimming shortened V by 5 bases and J by 0 bases, and 13 bases separated the two germline ends. The germline V gene encodes CDR1 SGHTA and CDR2 FQGNSA. The length of the CDR3 is 15 residues. In nucleotides, the CDR3 is TGTGCCAGCAGCCCCCGGGGGGAAGCTAACTATGGCTACACCTTC. This sequence encodes CASSPRGEANYGYTF.

J is TRBJ1-6 and V is TRBV7-8; D is unresolved. The V and J ends lost 6 bases and 7 bases respectively, with 13 bases between them. Germline CDR1 SGHVS, CDR2 FQNEAQ. This CDR3 region has 14 residues. CDR3 in amino acids: CASRSGFGNSPLHF. CDR3 DNA: TGTGCCAGCAGGTCAGGTTTTGGGAATTCACCCCTCCACTTT.

This clone was detected once. The V call is TRBV5-4, the J call TRBJ2-7, with TRBD2 matching over 10 bases. Germline loops: CDR1 SGHNT, CDR2 YYREEE (reference sequence). V lost 2 bases and J lost 3; bases outside the gene matches: 5. The CDR3 runs to 15 residues. This CDR3 is CASSFSGRIDYEQYF. CDR3 bases: TGTGCCAGCAGCTTTAGCGGGAGGATCGACTACGAGCAGTACTTC.

This chain joins TRBV5-1 and TRBJ1-1, with 9 nucleotides matching TRBD1. Germline-derived CDR1 and CDR2 are SGHRS and YFSETQ. The length of the CDR3 is 16 residues. The V gene end was trimmed by 1 base and the J gene end by 0 bases; junction bases not matched to a gene: 4. The CDR3 spells CASSLNRGLMNTEAFF. CDR3 coding DNA: TGCGCCAGCAGCTTGAACAGGGGGCTAATGAACACTGAAGCTTTCTTT.

The chain couples TRBV15 to TRBJ2-3; 7 bases agree with TRBD2. The CDR3 is 19 amino acids. Unmatched junction bases numbered 12, after V lost 0 bases and J lost 0 bases. In germline, CDR1 is LNHNV, CDR2 YYDKDF (reference sequence). The CDR3 sequence: CATSRDHGLAGISTDTQYF. As DNA, the CDR3 is TGTGCCACCAGCAGAGATCATGGATTAGCGGGTATCAGCACAGATACGCAGTATTTT.